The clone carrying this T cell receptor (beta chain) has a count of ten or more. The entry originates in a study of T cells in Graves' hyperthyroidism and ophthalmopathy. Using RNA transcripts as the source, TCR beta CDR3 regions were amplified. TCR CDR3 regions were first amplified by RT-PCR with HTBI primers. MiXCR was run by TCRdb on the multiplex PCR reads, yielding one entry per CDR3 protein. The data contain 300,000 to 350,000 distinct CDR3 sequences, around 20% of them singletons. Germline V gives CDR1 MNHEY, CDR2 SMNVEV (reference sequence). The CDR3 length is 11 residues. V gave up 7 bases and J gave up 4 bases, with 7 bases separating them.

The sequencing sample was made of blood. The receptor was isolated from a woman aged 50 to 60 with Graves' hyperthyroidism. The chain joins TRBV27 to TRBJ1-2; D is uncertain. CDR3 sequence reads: CASKDGYGYTF. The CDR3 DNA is TGTGCCAGCAAAGACGGCTATGGCTACACCTTC.